This T cell receptor beta chain was captured in a study of cytomegalovirus exposure and HLA in healthy donors. CDR1 is MNHNS, CDR2 SASEGT, per germline. V dropped 9 bases and J dropped 7; count of bases not matched to a gene: 15. The CDR3 contains 15 residues. It was the roughly 130-subject validation cohort, separate from the approximately 670-subject first cohort, to which the donors belonged. TCRdb's table, derived via immunoSEQ multiplex PCR, lists solely in-frame clones and lacks some. The profile shows about 49,000 clones, around 94% of them singletons. The material sequenced was PBMCs. The chain links TRBV6-1 to TRBJ2-5; 9 nucleotides match TRBD2. This sequence was found in a young man in good health and CMV-seronegative. The CDR3 DNA is TGTGCCAGTTCCTTAGCGGGAGAATGGTTGGGGACCCAGTACTTC. Amino acids: CASSLAGEWLGTQYF.